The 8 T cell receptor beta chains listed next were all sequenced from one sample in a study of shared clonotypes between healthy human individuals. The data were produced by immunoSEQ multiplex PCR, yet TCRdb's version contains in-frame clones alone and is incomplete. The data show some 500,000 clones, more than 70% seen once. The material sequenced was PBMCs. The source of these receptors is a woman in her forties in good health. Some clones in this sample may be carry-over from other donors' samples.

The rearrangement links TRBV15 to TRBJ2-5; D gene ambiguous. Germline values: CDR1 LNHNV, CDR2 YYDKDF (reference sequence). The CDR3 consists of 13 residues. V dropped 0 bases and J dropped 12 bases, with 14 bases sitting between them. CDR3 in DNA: TGTGCCACCAGCAGAGAAAGGCGTGAAACGGAGTACTTC. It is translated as CATSRERRETEYF. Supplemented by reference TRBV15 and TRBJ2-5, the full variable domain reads DAMVIQNPRYQVTQFGKPVTLSCSQTLNHNVMYWYQQKSSQAPKLLFHYYDKDFNNEADTPDNFQSRRPNTSFCFLDIRSPGLGDTAMYLCATSRERRETEYFGPGTRLLVL.

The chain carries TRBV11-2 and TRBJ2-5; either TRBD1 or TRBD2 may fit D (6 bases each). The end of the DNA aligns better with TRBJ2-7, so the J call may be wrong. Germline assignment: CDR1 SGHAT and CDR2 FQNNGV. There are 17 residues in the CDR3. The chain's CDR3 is CASSTSRGRKSSYEQYF. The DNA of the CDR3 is TGTGCCAGCAGCACCAGCCGGGGGCGGAAAAGCTCCTACGAGCAGTACTTC.

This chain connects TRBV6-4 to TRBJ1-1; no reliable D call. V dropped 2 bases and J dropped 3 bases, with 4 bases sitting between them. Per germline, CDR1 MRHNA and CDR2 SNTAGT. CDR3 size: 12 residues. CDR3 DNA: TGTGCCAGCAGTGACGGACACACTGAAGCTTTCTTT. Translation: CASSDGHTEAFF.

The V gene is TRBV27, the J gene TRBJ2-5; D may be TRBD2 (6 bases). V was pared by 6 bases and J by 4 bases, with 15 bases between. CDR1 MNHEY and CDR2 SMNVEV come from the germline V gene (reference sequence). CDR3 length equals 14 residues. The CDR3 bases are TGTGCCAGCAGGTCTCCTTTGCGGGGAGAGACCCAGTACTTC. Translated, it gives CASRSPLRGETQYF.

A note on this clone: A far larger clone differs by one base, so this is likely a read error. The CDR3 here is CASSQGDNYGYTF. The CDR3 DNA is TGTGCCAGCAGCCAAGGAGATAACTATGGCTACACCTTC. The chain uses TRBV14 and TRBJ1-2, with D unresolved. The CDR3 extends over 13 amino acids. Looked up from germline, CDR1 is SGHDN and CDR2 is FVKESK. V lost 1 base and J 1 base, leaving 4 bases between the germline ends. Supplemented by reference TRBV14 and TRBJ1-2, the full variable domain reads EAGVTQFPSHSVIEKGQTVTLRCDPISGHDNLYWYRRVMGKEIKFLLHFVKESKQDESGMPNNRFLAERTGGTYSTLKVQPAELEDSGVYFCASSQGDNYGYTFGSGTRLTVV.

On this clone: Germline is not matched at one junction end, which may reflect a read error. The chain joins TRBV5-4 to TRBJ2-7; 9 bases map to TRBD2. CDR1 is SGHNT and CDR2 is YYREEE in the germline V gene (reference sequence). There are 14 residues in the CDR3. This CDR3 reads CASSFWGLALSPLF. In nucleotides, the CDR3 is TGTGCCAGCAGCTTTTGGGGACTAGCCCTCTCCCCTCTCTTC.

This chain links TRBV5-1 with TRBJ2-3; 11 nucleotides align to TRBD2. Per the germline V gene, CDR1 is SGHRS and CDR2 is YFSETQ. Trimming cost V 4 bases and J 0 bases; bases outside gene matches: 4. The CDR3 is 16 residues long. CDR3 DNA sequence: TGCGCCAGCAGCGTGACTAGCGGGACTAGCACAGATACGCAGTATTTT. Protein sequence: CASSVTSGTSTDTQYF. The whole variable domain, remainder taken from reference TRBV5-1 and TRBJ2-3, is KAGVTQTPRYLIKTRGQQVTLSCSPISGHRSVSWYQQTPGQGLQFLFEYFSETQRNKGNFPGRFSGRQFSNSRSEMNVSTLELGDSALYLCASSVTSGTSTDTQYFGPGTRLTVL.

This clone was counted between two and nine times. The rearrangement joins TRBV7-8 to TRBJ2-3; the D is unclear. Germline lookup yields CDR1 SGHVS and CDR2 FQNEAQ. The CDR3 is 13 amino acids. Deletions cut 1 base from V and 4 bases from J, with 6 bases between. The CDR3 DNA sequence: TGTGCCAGCAGCTTAGGGACGGCAGATACGCAGTATTTT. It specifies CASSLGTADTQYF. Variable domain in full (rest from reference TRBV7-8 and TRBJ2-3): GAGVSQSPRYKVAKRGQDVALRCDPISGHVSLFWYQQALGQGPEFLTYFQNEAQLDKSGLPSDRFFAERPEGSVSTLKIQRTQQEDSAVYLCASSLGTADTQYFGPGTRLTVL.